Each of the 9 T cell receptor beta chains below was sequenced from the same sample in a study of early T cells in non-severe SARS-CoV-2 infection. TCRdb reanalysed the 5' RACE reads using MiXCR and keeps one entry per CDR3 protein. The profile shows about 100,000 distinct CDR3 sequences, approximately 12% of them singletons. The sample comprised whole blood. Receptors originate from an adult who was a healthcare worker with PCR-confirmed SARS-CoV-2 infection or an uninfected control (not recorded which).

This clonotype was counted ten times or more. This chain uses TRBV5-1 with TRBJ2-7, with D possibly matching TRBD2 (6 bases). CDR1 is SGHRS and CDR2 is YFSETQ in the germline V gene. The CDR3 is 13 residues long. V lost 4 bases, J lost 3 bases, and 11 bases lay in between. The CDR3 is CASSPRGNYEQYF. In DNA form, the CDR3 reads TGCGCCAGCAGCCCCCGGGGGAACTACGAGCAGTACTTC.

The rearrangement links TRBV11-2 to TRBJ2-5; TRBD1 is a possible D gene (6 bases). The V and J ends lost 3 bases and 4 bases respectively, with 12 bases between them. Germline CDR1 SGHAT, CDR2 FQNNGV. The CDR3 covers 14 residues. CDR3: CASSFSSGAETQYF. CDR3 nucleotide sequence: TGTGCCAGCAGCTTTAGCTCAGGGGCAGAGACCCAGTACTTC.

This clonotype was seen at least ten times. The J gene is TRBJ1-5, the V gene TRBV28, with D tentatively TRBD1 (6 bases). CDR3 length: 12 residues. Trimming removed 10 bases from V and 7 bases from J, with 14 bases in between. Germline V CDR1 and CDR2: MDHEN, SYDVKM. The CDR3 sequence is CATDSSVQPQHF. CDR3 coding DNA: TGTGCCACGGACAGCTCTGTACAGCCCCAGCATTTT.

This clonotype showed up many times. The chain links TRBV6-6 to TRBJ2-3; the D is unclear. The ends were cut back, 2 bases at V and 4 bases at J, with 7 bases in the middle. The CDR3 loop spans 13 amino acids. Germline V CDR1 and CDR2: MNHNY, SVGAGI (reference sequence). This CDR3 reads CASSYRRSDTQYF. Here the CDR3 DNA reads TGTGCCAGCAGTTACCGACGCTCAGATACGCAGTATTTT.

This clonotype was counted ten times or more. CDR3 sequence: CASSWSKETQYF. CDR3 DNA: TGTGCCAGCAGCTGGTCAAAAGAGACCCAGTACTTC. This chain connects TRBV7-9 to TRBJ2-5; D is undetermined. The V gene's germline CDR1 is SEHNR and CDR2 FQNEAQ (reference sequence). This CDR3 comprises 12 residues. The V end lost 4 bases, the J end lost 3 bases, and 6 bases lay between the germline ends.

The V gene is TRBV5-1, the J gene TRBJ2-5; D may be TRBD1 (6 bases). The CDR3 consists of 14 residues. The ends were cut back, 4 bases at V and 3 bases at J, with 13 bases in the middle. CDR1 and CDR2 from the germline V gene are SGHRS and YFSETQ. CDR3 protein: CASSDGQLKETQYF. Written as DNA, the CDR3 is TGCGCCAGCAGCGACGGACAGCTAAAAGAGACCCAGTACTTC.

This clonotype has ten or more counts. This chain joins TRBV23-1 and TRBJ1-1; 8 nucleotides agree with TRBD1. TRBV23-1 is annotated as an ORF whose role is uncertain. V trimming: 6 bases; J trimming: 1 base; junction bases outside the gene matches: 13. This CDR3 comprises 17 residues. Here the CDR3 reads CASRKGTGYIRNTEAFF. Here the CDR3 DNA reads TGCGCCAGCAGAAAAGGGACAGGCTACATCAGGAACACTGAAGCTTTCTTT.

Many counts were recorded for this clonotype. The chain recombines TRBV9 with TRBJ1-1; D is unclear. The V end was cut by 2 bases, the J end by 1 base, with 6 bases between. Germline V gene lookup returns CDR1 SGDLS and CDR2 YYNGEE. This CDR3 is built from 13 residues. This CDR3 reads CASSVLENTEAFF. For the CDR3, the DNA is TGTGCCAGCAGCGTCTTGGAGAACACTGAAGCTTTCTTT.

This clonotype has only a few counts. This chain uses TRBV7-9 with TRBJ2-4, with a tentative D call TRBD2 (6 bases). Germline values: CDR1 SEHNR, CDR2 FQNEAQ (reference sequence). The ends were cut back, 2 bases at V and 0 bases at J, with 14 bases in the middle. CDR3 length equals 17 residues. CDR3 amino acids: CASSLPAGKVAKNIQYF. In DNA form, the CDR3 reads TGTGCCAGCAGCTTACCGGCGGGAAAGGTAGCCAAAAACATTCAGTACTTC.